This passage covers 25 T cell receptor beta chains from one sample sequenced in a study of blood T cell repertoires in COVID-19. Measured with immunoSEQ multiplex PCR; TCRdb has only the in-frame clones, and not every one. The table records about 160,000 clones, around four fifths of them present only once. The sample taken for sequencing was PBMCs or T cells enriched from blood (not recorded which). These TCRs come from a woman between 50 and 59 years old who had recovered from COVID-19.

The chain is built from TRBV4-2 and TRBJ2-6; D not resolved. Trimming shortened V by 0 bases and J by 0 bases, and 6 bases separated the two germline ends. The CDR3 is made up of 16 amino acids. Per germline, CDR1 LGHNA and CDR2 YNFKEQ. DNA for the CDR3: TGTGCCAGCAGCCAAGACGGTAGCTCTGGGGCCAACGTCCTGACTTTC. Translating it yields CASSQDGSSGANVLTF.

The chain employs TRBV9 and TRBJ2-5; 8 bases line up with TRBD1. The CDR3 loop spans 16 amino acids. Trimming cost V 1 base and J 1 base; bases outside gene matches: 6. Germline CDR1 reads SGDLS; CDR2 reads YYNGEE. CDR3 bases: TGTGCCAGCAGCGTAATCGGGACAGGACTCCAAGAGACCCAGTACTTC. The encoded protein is CASSVIGTGLQETQYF.

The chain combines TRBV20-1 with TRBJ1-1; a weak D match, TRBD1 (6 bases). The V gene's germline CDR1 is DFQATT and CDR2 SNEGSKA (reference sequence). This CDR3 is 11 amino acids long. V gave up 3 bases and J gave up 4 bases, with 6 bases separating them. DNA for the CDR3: TGCAGTGCTAGGGGGGCCACTGAAGCTTTCTTT. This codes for CSARGATEAFF.

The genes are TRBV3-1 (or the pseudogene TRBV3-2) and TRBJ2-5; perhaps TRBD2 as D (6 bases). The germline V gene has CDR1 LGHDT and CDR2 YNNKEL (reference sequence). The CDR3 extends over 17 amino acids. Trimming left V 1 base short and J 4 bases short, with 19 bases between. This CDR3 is CASSQATGPGGRETQYF. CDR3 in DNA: TGTGCCAGCAGCCAAGCCACCGGGCCCGGAGGGCGAGAGACCCAGTACTTC.

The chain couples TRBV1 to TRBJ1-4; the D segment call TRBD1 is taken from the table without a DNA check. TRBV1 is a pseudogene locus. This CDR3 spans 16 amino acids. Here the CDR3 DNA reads TGCACCAGCAGCCCTACTCTGGGCGACGTTAATGAAAAACTGTTTTTT. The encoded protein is CTSSPTLGDVNEKLFF.

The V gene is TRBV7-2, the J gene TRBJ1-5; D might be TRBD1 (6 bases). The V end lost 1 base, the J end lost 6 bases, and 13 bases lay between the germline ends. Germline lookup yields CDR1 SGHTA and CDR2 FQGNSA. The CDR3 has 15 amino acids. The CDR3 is CASSLEGGRGQPQHF. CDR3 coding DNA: TGTGCCAGCAGCTTAGAGGGGGGGCGAGGTCAGCCCCAGCATTTT.

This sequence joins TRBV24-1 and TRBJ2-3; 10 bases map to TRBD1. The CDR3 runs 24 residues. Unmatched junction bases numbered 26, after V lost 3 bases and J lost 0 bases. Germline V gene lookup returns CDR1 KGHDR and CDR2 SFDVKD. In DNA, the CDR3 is TGTGCCACCAGTGATCCCGGGACAGGGGCCGCTGGATGTGGACCCTCCTGTAGCACAGATACGCAGTATTTT. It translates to CATSDPGTGAAGCGPSCSTDTQYF.

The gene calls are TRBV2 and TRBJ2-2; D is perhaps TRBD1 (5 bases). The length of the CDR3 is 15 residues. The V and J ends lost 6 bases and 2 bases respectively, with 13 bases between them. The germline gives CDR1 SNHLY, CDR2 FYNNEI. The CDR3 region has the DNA TGTGCCAGCAGCGGATCCAGGGCTAACACCGGGGAGCTGTTTTTT. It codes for CASSGSRANTGELFF.

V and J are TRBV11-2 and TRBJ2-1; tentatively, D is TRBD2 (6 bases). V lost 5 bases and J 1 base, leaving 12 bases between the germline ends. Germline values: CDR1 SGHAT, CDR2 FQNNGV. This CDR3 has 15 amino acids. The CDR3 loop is CASSRDSSSYNEQFF. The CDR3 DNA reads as TGTGCCAGCAGCCGGGACTCGTCTTCCTACAATGAGCAGTTCTTC.

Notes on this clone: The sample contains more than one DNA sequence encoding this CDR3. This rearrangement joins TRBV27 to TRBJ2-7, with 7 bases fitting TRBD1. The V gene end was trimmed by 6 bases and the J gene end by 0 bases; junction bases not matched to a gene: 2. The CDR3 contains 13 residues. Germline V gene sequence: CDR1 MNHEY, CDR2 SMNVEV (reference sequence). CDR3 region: CASRAGGSYEQYF. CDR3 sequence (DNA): TGTGCCAGCAGGGCAGGGGGCTCCTACGAGCAGTACTTC.

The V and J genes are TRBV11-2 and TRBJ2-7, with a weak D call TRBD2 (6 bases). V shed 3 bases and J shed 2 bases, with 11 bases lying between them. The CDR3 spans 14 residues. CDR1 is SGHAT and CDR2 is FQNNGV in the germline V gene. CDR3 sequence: CASSFGAGPYEQYF. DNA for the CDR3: TGTGCCAGCAGCTTCGGAGCGGGCCCCTACGAGCAGTACTTC. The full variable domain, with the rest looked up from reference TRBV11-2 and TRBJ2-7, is EAGVAQSPRYKIIEKRQSVAFWCNPISGHATLYWYQQILGQGPKLLIQFQNNGVVDDSQLPKDRFSAERLKGVDSTLKIQPAKLEDSAVYLCASSFGAGPYEQYFGPGTRLTVT.

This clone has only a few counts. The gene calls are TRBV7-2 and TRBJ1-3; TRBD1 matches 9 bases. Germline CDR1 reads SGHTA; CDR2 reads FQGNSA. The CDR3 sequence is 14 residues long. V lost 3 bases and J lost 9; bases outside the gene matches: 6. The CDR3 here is CASSLGGQGGTIYF. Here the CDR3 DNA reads TGTGCCAGCAGCTTGGGGGGACAGGGTGGCACCATATATTTT. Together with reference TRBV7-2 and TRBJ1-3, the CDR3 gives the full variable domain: GAGVSQSPSNKVTEKGKDVELRCDPISGHTALYWYRQSLGQGLEFLIYFQGNSAPDKSGLPSDRFSAERTGGSVSTLTIQRTQQEDSAVYLCASSLGGQGGTIYFGEGSWLTVV.

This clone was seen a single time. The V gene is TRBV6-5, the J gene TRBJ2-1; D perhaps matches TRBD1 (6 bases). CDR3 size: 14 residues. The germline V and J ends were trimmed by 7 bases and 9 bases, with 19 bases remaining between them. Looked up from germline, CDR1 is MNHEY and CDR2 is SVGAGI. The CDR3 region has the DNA TGTGCCAGCACTTTGCAGGGGCCTAACCGTGAGCAGTTCTTC. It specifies CASTLQGPNREQFF.

This CDR3 reads CASSLFGRGQSEAFF. The CDR3 DNA is TGTGCCAGCAGCTTATTTGGCAGGGGGCAATCTGAAGCTTTCTTT. The genes are TRBV7-3 and TRBJ1-1; TRBD1 aligns across 8 bases. CDR3 length: 15 residues. CDR1 is SGHTA, CDR2 FQGTGA, per germline. Losses at the gene ends were 2 bases for V and 6 bases for J; bases not matched to a gene: 8.

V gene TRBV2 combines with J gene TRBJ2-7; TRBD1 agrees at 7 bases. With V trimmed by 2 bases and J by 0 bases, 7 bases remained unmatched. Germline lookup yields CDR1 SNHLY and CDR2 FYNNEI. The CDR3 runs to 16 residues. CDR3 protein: CASSELGTASSYEQYF. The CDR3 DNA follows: TGTGCCAGCAGTGAATTAGGGACAGCTTCCTCCTACGAGCAGTACTTC. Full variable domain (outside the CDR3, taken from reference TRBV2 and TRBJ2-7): EPEVTQTPSHQVTQMGQEVILRCVPISNHLYFYWYRQILGQKVEFLVSFYNNEISEKSEIFDDQFSVERPDGSNFTLKIRSTKLEDSAMYFCASSELGTASSYEQYFGPGTRLTVT.

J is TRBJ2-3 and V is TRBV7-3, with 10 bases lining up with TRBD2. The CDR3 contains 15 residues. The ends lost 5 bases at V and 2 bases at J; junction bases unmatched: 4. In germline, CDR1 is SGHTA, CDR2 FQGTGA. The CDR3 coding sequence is TGTGCCAGCAGCCCTAGCGGGGGTGTCACAGATACGCAGTATTTT. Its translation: CASSPSGGVTDTQYF.

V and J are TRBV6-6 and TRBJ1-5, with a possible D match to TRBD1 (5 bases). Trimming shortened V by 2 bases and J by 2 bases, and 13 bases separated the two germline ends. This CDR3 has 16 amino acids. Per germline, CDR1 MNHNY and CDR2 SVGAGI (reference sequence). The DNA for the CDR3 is TGTGCCAGCAGTTACGGAGGGGTTCCCGGCAATCAGCCCCAGCATTTT. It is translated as CASSYGGVPGNQPQHF.

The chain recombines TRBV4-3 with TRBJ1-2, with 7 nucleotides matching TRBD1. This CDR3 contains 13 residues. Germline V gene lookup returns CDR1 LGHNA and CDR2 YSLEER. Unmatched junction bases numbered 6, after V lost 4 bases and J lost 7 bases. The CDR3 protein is CASSPDRKGGYTF. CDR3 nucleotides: TGCGCCAGCAGCCCGGACAGGAAGGGTGGCTACACCTTC.

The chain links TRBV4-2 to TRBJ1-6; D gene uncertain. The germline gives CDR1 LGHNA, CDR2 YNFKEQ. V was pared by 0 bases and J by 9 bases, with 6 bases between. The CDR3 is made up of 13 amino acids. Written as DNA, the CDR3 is TGTGCCAGCAGCCAAGAACTCCCTTCACCCCTCCACTTT. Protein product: CASSQELPSPLHF.

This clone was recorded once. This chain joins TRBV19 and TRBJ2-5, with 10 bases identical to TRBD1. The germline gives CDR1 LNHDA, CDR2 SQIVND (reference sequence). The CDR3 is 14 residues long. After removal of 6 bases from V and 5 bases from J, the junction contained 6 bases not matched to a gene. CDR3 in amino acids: CASRDRGRGETQYF. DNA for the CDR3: TGTGCCAGTAGAGACAGGGGGCGCGGGGAGACCCAGTACTTC.

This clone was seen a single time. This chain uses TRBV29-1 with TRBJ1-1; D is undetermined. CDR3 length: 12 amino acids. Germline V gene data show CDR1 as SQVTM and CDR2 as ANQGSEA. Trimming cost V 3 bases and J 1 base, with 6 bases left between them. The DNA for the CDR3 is TGCAGCGTTGACGAGGGGAACACTGAAGCTTTCTTT. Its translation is CSVDEGNTEAFF.

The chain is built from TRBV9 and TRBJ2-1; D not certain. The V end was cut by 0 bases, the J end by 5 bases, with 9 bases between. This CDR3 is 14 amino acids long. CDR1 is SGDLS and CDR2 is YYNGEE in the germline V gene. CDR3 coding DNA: TGTGCCAGCAGCGTAGGAACTTCGCACAATGAGCAGTTCTTC. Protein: CASSVGTSHNEQFF.

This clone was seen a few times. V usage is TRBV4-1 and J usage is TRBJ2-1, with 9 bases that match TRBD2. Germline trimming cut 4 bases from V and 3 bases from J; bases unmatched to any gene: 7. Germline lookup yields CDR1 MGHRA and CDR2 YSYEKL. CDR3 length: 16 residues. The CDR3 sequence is CASSREGGRDYNEQFF. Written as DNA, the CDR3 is TGCGCCAGCAGCCGGGAAGGCGGGAGGGACTACAATGAGCAGTTCTTC.

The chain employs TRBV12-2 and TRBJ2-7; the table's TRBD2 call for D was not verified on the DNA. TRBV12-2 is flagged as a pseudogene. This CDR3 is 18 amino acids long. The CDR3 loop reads CASRLTYTTSGPSYEQYF. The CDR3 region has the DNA TGTGCAAGTCGCTTAACTTATACGACTAGCGGGCCTTCCTACGAGCAGTACTTC.

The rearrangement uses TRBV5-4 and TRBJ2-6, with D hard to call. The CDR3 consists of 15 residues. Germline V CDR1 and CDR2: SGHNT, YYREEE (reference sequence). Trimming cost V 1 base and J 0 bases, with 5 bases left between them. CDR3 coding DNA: TGTGCCAGCAGCTTGAGTAGCTCTGGGGCCAACGTCCTGACTTTC. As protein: CASSLSSSGANVLTF.